This TCR beta chain was sequenced for a study of breast tumors, draining lymph nodes, adjacent tissues. Germline loops: CDR1 SNHLY, CDR2 FYNNEI. The CDR3 runs 13 residues. The ends were cut back, 4 bases at V and 5 bases at J, with 11 bases in the middle. TCRdb passed the multiplex PCR reads through MiXCR, listing each CDR3 protein once. In the table there are 200,000 to 250,000 distinct CDR3 sequences, under 40% of which are singletons. Points on this clonotype: Its target is unknown.

General study points: Tumor repertoires ranked between lymph nodes and nontumor tissue in diversity, with V and J gene preferences.

Axillary draining lymph nodes of breast cancer patients supplied the node samples. The material sequenced was axillary lymph node tissue. This chain links TRBV2 with TRBJ2-5; D not resolved. This clonotype was obtained from a female donor with breast cancer. Some clones in this sample may be carry-over from other donors' samples. The CDR3 region has the DNA TGTGCCAGCAGTGGGGCGCGTGCGGAGACCCAGTACTTC. Translating gives CASSGARAETQYF.